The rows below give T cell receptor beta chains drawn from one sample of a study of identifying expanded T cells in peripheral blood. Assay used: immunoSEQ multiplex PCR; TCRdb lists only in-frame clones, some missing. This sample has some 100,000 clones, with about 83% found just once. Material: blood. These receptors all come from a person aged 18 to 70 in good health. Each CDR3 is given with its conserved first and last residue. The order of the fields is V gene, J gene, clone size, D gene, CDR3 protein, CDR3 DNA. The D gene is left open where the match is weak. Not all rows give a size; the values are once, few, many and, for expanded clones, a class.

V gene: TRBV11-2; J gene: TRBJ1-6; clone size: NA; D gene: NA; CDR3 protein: CASSLELAAYSPLHF; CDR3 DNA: TGTGCCAGCAGCTTAGAACTGGCAGCTTATTCACCCCTCCACTTT
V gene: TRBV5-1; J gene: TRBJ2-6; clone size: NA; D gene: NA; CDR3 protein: CASSSASTGANVLTF; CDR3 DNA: TGCGCCAGCAGCTCCGCGTCTACTGGGGCCAACGTCCTGACTTTC
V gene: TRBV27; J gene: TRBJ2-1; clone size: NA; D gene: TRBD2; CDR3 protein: CASSLYGTSGWNEQFF; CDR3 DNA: TGTGCCAGCAGTTTATACGGGACTAGCGGTTGGAATGAGCAGTTCTTC
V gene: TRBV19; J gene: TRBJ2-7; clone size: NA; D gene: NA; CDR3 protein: CASSIAGTQWAYEQYF; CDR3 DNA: TGTGCCAGTAGTATAGCGGGCACCCAGTGGGCCTACGAGCAGTACTTC
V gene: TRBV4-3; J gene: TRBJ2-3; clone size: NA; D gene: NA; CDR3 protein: CASSQGGGGFTSTDTQYF; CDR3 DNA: TGCGCCAGCAGCCAAGGTGGGGGCGGCTTCACTAGCACAGATACGCAGTATTTT
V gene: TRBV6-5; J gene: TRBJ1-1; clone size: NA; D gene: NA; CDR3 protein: CASSYGGNTEAFF; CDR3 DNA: TGCGCCAGCAGTTACGGAGGTAACACTGAAGCTTTCTTT
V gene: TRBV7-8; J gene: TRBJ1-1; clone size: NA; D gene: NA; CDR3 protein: CASSLGQGLTEAFF; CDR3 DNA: TGTGCCAGCAGCTTAGGCCAGGGGCTTACTGAAGCTTTCTTT
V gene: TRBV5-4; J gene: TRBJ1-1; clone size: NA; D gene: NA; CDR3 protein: CASSFQGSGTEAFF; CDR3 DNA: TGTGCCAGCAGCTTTCAGGGTTCGGGAACTGAAGCTTTCTTT
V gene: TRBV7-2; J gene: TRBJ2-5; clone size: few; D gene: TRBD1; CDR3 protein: CASSYRDRQETQYF; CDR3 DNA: TGTGCCAGCAGCTACCGGGACAGGCAAGAGACCCAGTACTTC
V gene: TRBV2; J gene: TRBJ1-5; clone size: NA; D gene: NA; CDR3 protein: CASRLEAGYQPQHF; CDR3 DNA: TGTGCCAGCAGGCTCGAGGCGGGGTATCAGCCCCAGCATTTT
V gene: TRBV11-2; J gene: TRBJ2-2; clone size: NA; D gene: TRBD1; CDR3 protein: CASIQGGNTGELFF; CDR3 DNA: TGTGCCAGCATCCAAGGGGGCAACACCGGGGAGCTGTTTTTT
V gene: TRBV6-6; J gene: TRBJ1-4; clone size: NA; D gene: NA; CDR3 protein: CASRRETATNEKLFF; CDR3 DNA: TGTGCCAGCAGGCGCGAGACTGCAACTAATGAAAAACTGTTTTTT
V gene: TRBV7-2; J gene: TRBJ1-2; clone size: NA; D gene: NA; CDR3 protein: CASSLVRGNYGYTF; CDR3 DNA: TGTGCCAGCAGCTTAGTTCGGGGGAACTATGGCTACACCTTC
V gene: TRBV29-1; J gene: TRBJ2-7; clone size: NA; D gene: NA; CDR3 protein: CSVEGGRSEQYF; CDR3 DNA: TGCAGCGTTGAAGGGGGACGTAGCGAGCAGTACTTC
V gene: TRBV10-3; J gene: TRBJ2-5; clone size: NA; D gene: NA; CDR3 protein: CAIHGSRPPPVSQETQYF; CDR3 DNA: TGTGCCATCCATGGGTCTAGACCACCGCCCGTCTCCCAAGAGACCCAGTACTTC
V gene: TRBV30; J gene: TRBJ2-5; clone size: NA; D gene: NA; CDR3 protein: CAWSVPGRTPLVETQYF; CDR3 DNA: TGTGCCTGGAGTGTCCCAGGGAGGACACCCTTGGTGGAGACCCAGTACTTC
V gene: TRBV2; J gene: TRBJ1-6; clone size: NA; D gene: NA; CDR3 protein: CASRLLNSPLHF; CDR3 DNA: TGTGCCAGCAGATTGCTTAATTCACCCCTCCACTTT
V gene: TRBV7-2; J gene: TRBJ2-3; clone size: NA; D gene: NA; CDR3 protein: CASSLAGPSDTQYF; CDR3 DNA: TGTGCCAGCAGCTTAGCCGGACCCTCCGATACGCAGTATTTT
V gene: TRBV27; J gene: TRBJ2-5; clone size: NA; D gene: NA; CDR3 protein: CASSLTGSGETQYF; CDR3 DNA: TGTGCCAGCAGTTTAACGGGTTCTGGAGAGACCCAGTACTTC
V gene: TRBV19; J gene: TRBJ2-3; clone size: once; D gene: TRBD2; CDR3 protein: CASSKRGTDTDTQYF; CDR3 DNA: TGTGCCAGTAGTAAGCGGGGAACAGATACAGATACGCAGTATTTT
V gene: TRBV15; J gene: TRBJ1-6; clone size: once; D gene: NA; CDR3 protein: CATSSRGLGSPLHF; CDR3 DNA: TGTGCCACCAGCAGCAGGGGCCTGGGATCACCCCTCCACTTT
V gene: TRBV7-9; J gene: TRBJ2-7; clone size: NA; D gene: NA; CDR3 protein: CASSLVGTPTAIEQYF; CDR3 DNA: TGTGCCAGCAGCTTAGTTGGAACCCCCACGGCGATCGAGCAGTACTTC
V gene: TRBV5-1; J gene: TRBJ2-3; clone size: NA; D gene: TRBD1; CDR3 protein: CASSLTGGRSDTQYF; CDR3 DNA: TGCGCCAGCAGCTTGACAGGGGGCCGGTCAGATACGCAGTATTTT
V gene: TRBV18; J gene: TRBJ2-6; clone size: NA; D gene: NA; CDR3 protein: CASSPPGGRTGANVLTF; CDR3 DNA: TGTGCCAGCTCACCACCTGGGGGGCGCACTGGGGCCAACGTCCTGACTTTC
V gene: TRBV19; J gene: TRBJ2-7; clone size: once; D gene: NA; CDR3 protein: CASSIVGGPGEQYF; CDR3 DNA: TGTGCCAGTAGTATTGTGGGGGGGCCGGGTGAGCAGTACTTC
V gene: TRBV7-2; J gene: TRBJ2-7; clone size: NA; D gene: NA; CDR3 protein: CASSVGGGGIPYEQYF; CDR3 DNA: TGTGCCAGCAGCGTCGGGGGTGGGGGGATCCCTTACGAGCAGTACTTC
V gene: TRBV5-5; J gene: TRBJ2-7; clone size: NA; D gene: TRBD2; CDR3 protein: CASSTLGGSGLYEQYF; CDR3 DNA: TGTGCCAGCAGCACACTGGGAGGGTCCGGTTTATACGAGCAGTACTTC
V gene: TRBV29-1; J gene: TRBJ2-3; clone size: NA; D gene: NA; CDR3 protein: CSVDKLQEDTQYF; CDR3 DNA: TGCAGCGTTGATAAGTTACAGGAGGATACGCAGTATTTT
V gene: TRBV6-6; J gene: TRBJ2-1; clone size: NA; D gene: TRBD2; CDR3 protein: CASRSSGVSDEQFF; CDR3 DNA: TGTGCCAGCAGGTCTAGCGGGGTATCCGATGAGCAGTTCTTC
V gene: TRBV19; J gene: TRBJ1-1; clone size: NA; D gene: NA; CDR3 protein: CASSIVVGTEAFF; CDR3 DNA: TGTGCCAGTAGTATCGTCGTGGGGACTGAAGCTTTCTTT
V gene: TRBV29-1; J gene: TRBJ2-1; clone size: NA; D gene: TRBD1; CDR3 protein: CSVSRGRGPSNEQFF; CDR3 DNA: TGCAGCGTTAGCAGGGGGCGAGGCCCTTCCAATGAGCAGTTCTTC
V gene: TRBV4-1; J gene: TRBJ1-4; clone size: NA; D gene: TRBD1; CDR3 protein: CASSPPGQGNEKLFF; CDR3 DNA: TGCGCCAGCAGCCCGCCGGGACAGGGTAATGAAAAACTGTTTTTT
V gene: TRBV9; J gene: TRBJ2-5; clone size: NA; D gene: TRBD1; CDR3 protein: CASSVEGTGRETQYF; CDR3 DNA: TGTGCCAGCAGCGTAGAGGGGACAGGGCGGGAGACCCAGTACTTC
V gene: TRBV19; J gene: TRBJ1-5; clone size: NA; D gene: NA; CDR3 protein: CAASSIAGGVGPQPQHF; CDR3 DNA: TGTGCCGCCAGTAGTATTGCGGGAGGCGTAGGTCCTCAGCCCCAGCATTTT
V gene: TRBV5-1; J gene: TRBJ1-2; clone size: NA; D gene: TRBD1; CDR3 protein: CASSFSRGPKDYGYTF; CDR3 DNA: TGCGCCAGCAGCTTCTCCAGGGGGCCTAAGGACTATGGCTACACCTTC
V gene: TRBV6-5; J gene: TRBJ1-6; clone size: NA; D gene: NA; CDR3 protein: CASSWSFRDSPLHF; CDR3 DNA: TGTGCCAGCAGTTGGAGTTTTAGGGATTCACCCCTCCACTTT
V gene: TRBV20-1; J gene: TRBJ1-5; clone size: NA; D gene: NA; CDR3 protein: CSARGIGPQHF; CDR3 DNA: TGCAGTGCTAGAGGGATAGGGCCCCAGCATTTT
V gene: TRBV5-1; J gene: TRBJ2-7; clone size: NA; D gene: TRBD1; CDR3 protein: CASSLEQGQAFYEQYF; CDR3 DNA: TGCGCCAGCAGCTTGGAACAGGGACAGGCCTTCTACGAGCAGTACTTC
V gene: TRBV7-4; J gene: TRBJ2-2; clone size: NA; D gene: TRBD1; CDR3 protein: CASRTHRGRIGELFF; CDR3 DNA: TGTGCCAGCAGGACTCACAGGGGGCGTATCGGGGAGCTGTTTTTT
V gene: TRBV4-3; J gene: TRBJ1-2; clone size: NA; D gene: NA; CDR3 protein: CASSPPGGPNYGYTF; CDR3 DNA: TGCGCCAGCAGCCCCCCCGGGGGACCTAACTATGGCTACACCTTC
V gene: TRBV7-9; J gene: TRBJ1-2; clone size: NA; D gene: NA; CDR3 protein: CASSPLGGERNGYTF; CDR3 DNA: TGTGCCAGCAGCCCACTGGGGGGCGAAAGGAATGGCTACACCTTC
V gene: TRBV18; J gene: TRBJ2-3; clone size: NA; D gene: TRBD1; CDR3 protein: CASSPGQGVTDTQYF; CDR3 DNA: TGTGCCAGCTCACCGGGACAGGGGGTCACAGATACGCAGTATTTT
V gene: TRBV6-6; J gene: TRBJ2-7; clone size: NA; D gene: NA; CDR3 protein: CASSYSGLEQYF; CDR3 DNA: TGTGCCAGCAGTTACTCGGGACTCGAGCAGTACTTC
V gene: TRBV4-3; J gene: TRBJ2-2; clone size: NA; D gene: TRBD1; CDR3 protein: CASSPGQGAVTGELFF; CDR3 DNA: TGCGCCAGCAGCCCTGGACAGGGGGCGGTCACCGGGGAGCTGTTTTTT
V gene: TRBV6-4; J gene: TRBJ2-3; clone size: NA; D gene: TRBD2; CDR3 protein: CASNEGTSGGTDTQYF; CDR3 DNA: TGTGCCAGCAATGAAGGGACTAGCGGGGGAACAGATACGCAGTATTTT
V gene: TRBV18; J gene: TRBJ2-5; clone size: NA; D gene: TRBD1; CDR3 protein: CASSSTTGVWETQYF; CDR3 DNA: TGTGCCAGCTCATCGACAACAGGGGTTTGGGAGACCCAGTACTTC
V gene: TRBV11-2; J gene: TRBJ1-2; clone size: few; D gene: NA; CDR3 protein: CASSLAGLNYGYTF; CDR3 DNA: TGTGCCAGCAGCTTAGCAGGACTTAACTATGGCTACACCTTC
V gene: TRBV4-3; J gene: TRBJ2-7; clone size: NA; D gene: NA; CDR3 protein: CASSQENHRSYEQYF; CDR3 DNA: TGCGCCAGCAGCCAGGAAAACCATAGGTCCTACGAGCAGTACTTC
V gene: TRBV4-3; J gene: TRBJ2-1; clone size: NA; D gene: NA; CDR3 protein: CASSLDSGIYNEQFF; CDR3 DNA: TGCGCCAGCAGTTTGGACTCGGGAATCTACAATGAGCAGTTCTTC
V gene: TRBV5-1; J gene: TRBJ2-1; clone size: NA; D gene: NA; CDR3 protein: CASSLAVAYNEQFF; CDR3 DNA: TGCGCCAGCAGCTTGGCGGTGGCCTACAATGAGCAGTTCTTC
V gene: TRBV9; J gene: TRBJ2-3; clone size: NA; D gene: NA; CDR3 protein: CASSVDGSTDTQYF; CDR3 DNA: TGTGCCAGCAGCGTAGACGGAAGCACAGATACGCAGTATTTT
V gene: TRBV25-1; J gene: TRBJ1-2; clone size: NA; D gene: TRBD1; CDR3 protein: CASSEIGGQWFGYTF; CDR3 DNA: TGTGCCAGCAGTGAAATAGGGGGACAGTGGTTTGGCTACACCTTC
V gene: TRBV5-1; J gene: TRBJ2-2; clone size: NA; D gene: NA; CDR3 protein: CASSPYGGTGELFF; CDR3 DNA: TGCGCCAGCAGCCCTTATGGGGGCACCGGGGAGCTGTTTTTT
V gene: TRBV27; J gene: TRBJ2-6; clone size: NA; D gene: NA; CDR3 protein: CASSLGGGPSGANVLTF; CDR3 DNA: TGTGCCAGCAGTTTAGGAGGGGGTCCCTCTGGGGCCAACGTCCTGACTTTC